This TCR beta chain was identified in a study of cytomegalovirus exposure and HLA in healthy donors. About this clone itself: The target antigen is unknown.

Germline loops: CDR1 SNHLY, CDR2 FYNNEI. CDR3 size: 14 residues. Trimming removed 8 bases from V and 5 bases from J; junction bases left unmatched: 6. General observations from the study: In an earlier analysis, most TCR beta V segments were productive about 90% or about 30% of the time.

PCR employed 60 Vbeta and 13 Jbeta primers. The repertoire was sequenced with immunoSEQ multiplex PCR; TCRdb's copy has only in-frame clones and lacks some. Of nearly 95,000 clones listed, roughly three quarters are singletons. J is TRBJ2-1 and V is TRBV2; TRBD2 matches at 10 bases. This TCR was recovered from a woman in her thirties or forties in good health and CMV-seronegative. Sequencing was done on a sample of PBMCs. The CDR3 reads CASLLAGRNNEQFF. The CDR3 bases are TGTGCCAGCTTACTAGCGGGGAGAAACAATGAGCAGTTCTTC.